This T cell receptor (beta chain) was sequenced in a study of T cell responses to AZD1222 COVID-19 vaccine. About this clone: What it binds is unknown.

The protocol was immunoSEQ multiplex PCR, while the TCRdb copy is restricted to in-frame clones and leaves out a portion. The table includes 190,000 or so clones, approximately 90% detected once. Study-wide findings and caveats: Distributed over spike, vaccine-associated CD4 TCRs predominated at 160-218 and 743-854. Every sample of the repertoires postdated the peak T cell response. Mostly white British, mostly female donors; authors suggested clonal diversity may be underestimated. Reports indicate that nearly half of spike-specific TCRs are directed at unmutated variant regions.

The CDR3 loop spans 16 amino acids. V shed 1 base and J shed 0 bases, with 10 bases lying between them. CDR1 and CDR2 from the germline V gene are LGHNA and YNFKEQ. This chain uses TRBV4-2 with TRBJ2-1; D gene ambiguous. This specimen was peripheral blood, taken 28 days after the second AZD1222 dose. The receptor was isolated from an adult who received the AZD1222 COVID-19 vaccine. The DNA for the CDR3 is TGTGCCAGCAGCCAAGCGCGGCACTCCTCCTACAATGAGCAGTTCTTC. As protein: CASSQARHSSYNEQFF.